The T cell receptor (beta chain) under discussion was sequenced for a study of T cells in Graves' hyperthyroidism and ophthalmopathy. For the study at large: Peripheral blood was collected at initial diagnosis, before any treatment. Study outcomes and limitations: Ophthalmopathy was identified by the model a median approximately six months ahead of onset.

RNA transcripts yielded amplified TCR beta CDR3 regions. HTBI primers were the set used in a first-round RT-PCR of the TCR CDR3. TCRdb re-derived calls from the multiplex PCR reads in MiXCR, one entry per CDR3 protein. The table lists about 560,000 distinct CDR3 sequences, roughly 15% of them singletons. This clonotype was counted only a few times. Its antigen is undetermined. V shed 3 bases, J shed 0 bases, and the junction held 5 bases outside the gene matches. Germline values: CDR1 SGHDN, CDR2 FVKESK. This CDR3 has 16 residues. V usage is TRBV14 and J usage is TRBJ1-5, with 7 bases matching TRBD1. The sequence came from a woman between 40 and 55 years old with Graves' hyperthyroidism. Sequenced input: blood. The CDR3 bases are TGTGCCAGCAGCCACCACAGGGGCTATAGCAATCAGCCCCAGCATTTT. Translated: CASSHHRGYSNQPQHF.